These 3 T cell receptor beta chains originate from one sample sequenced in a study of STAT3 mutations in large granular lymphocyte leukemia. Study-wide results and caveats: Every T-cell large granular lymphocyte leukemia patient had at least one immunodominant TCR beta clonotype.

Antigens of these TCRs are unknown. TCRdb's table, derived via immunoSEQ multiplex PCR, lists solely in-frame clones and lacks some. The sample records about 8,700 clones, 85% to 90% being singletons. Sample: peripheral blood mononuclear cells. The receptor source for this set is a man of 80 years or more with T-cell large granular lymphocyte leukemia. Some clones in this sample may be carry-over from other donors' samples.

The V gene is TRBV27, the J gene TRBJ2-3; D unclear. Deletions cut 8 bases from V and 4 bases from J, with 10 bases between. The CDR3 loop spans 12 amino acids. The germline V gene has CDR1 MNHEY and CDR2 SMNVEV (reference sequence). The CDR3 DNA reads TGTGCCAGCGCGGCTTTGGCAGATACGCAGTATTTT. Translating it yields CASAALADTQYF.

This clone has at least ten counts. The chain joins TRBV5-5 to TRBJ1-5; no clear D gene. Germline CDR1 is SGHKS and CDR2 is YYEKEE (reference sequence). V was shortened by 4 bases and J by 0 bases, with 11 bases between the two germline ends. This CDR3 spans 15 amino acids. The DNA for the CDR3 is TGTGCCAGCAGCCGGGAATGGTATAGCAATCAGCCCCAGCATTTT. This encodes CASSREWYSNQPQHF.

V and J are TRBV5-1 and TRBJ2-2, with a tentative D call TRBD2 (6 bases). Germline assignment: CDR1 SGHRS and CDR2 YFSETQ. V lost 0 bases and J 7 bases, leaving 10 bases between the germline ends. This CDR3 has 14 amino acids. CDR3 DNA: TGCGCCAGCAGCTTGGCCCAGGAGGGCGGGGAGCTGTTTTTT. Amino acids: CASSLAQEGGELFF.